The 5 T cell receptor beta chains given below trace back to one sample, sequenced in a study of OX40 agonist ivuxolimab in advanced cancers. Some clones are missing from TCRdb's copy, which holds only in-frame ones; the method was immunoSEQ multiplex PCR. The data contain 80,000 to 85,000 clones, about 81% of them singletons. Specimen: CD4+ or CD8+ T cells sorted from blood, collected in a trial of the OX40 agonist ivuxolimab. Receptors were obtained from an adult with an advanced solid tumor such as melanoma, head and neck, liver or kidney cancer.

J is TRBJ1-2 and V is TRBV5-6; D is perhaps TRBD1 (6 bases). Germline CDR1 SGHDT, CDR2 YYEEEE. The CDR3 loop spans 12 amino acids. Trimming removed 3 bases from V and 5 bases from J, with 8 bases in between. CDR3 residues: CASSSGQYGYTF. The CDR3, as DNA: TGTGCCAGCAGCTCTGGACAGTATGGCTACACCTTC.

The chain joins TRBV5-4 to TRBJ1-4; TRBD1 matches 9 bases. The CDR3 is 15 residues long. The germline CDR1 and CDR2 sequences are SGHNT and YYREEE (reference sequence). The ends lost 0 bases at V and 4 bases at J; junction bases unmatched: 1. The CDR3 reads CASSLGTGVNEKLFF. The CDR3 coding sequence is TGTGCCAGCAGCTTGGGGACAGGGGTTAATGAAAAACTGTTTTTT.

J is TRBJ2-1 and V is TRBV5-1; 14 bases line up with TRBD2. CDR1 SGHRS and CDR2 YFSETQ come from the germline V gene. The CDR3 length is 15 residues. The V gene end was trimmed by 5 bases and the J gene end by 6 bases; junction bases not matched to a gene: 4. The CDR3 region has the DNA TGCGCCAGCAGTTCGACTAGCGGGAGGGCCAATGAGCAGTTCTTC. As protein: CASSSTSGRANEQFF.

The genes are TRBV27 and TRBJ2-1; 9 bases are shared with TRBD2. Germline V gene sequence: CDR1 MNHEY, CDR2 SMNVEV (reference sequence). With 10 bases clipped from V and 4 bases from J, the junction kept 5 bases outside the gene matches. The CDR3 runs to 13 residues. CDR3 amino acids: CATRAGGYNEQFF. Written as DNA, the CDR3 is TGTGCCACCCGGGCGGGGGGGTACAATGAGCAGTTCTTC.

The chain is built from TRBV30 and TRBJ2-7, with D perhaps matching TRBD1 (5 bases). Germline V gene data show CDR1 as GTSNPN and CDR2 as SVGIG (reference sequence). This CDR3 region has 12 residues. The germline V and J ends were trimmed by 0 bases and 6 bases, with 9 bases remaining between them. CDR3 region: CAWSVWGREQYF. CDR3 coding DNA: TGTGCCTGGAGTGTATGGGGCCGCGAGCAGTACTTC.